The rows below give T cell receptor beta chains drawn from one sample of a study of T cells in Graves' hyperthyroidism and ophthalmopathy. TCRdb called the multiplex PCR reads again in MiXCR, with one record for every CDR3 protein. The top ten clones hold 31% of a sample with about 760,000 distinct CDR3 sequences, approximately 40% of them seen once. The specimen sequenced was blood. The receptors come from a woman aged 40 to 50 with Graves' hyperthyroidism. CDR3s include the opening cysteine and the closing phenylalanine or tryptophan. D genes are given only for firm matches. Not every row has a clone size; where given, it reads once, few, many or a size class.

D gene	V gene	J gene	clone size	CDR3 DNA	CDR3 protein
.	TRBV25-1	TRBJ1-3	few	TGTGCCTGGAGTGTCGGGGCGTACTCTGGAAACACCATATATTTT	CAWSVGAYSGNTIYF
.	TRBV9	TRBJ2-5	many	TGTGCCAGCAGCGTAGGGTGGCGGTCCCAAGAGACCCAGTACTTC	CASSVGWRSQETQYF
TRBD2	TRBV11-2	TRBJ2-3	.	TGTGCCAGCAGGGGGCCTAAAATAGCGGGGGGACCCACAGATACGCAGTATTTT	CASRGPKIAGGPTDTQYF
.	TRBV5-1	TRBJ2-5	.	TGCGCCAGCAGCTTGGGAACTAGCAGCCAAGAGACCCAGTACTTC	CASSLGTSSQETQYF
.	TRBV7-8	TRBJ2-7	few	TGTGCCAGCAGCTGGGGGTTTGGTCATCAGACCTACGAGCAGTACTTC	CASSWGFGHQTYEQYF
.	TRBV12-5	TRBJ1-2	.	TGTGCTAGTGGTTTCAGGACAGCAGCCTATGGCTACACCTTC	CASGFRTAAYGYTF
TRBD1	TRBV28	TRBJ1-1	.	TGTGCCAGCAGTTTATCGACAGGGGCAGGGGCCACTGAAGCTTTCTTT	CASSLSTGAGATEAFF
.	TRBV19	TRBJ1-3	.	TGTGCCAGTAGTCCGGGGTACGGGGACAACACCATATATTTT	CASSPGYGDNTIYF
.	TRBV10-3	TRBJ1-5	.	TGTGCCATCAGTGAAATGTCGGCAAACCACGCCAATCAGCCCCAGCATTTT	CAISEMSANHANQPQHF
.	TRBV29-1	TRBJ1-1	once	TGCAGCGTCGAAGGGGTGACAGGTTCGAACTCTGAGGCTTTCTTT	CSVEGVTGSNSEAFF
TRBD1	TRBV12-3/TRBV12-4	TRBJ1-4	.	TGTGCCAGCAGTCCACAGGGGGGAACTAATGAAAAACTGTTTTTT	CASSPQGGTNEKLFF
.	TRBV2	TRBJ1-1	.	TGTGCCAGCAGAGCCAGGGAGGGCACTGAAGCTTTCTTT	CASRAREGTEAFF
.	TRBV5-4	TRBJ1-2	few	TGTGCCAGCAGCAGTATCCGGGACCGAGCCTATGGCTACACCTTC	CASSSIRDRAYGYTF
.	TRBV6-5	TRBJ1-2	.	TGTGCCAGCAGTTACTCTGTAGGGGCTATGAATGGCTACACCTTC	CASSYSVGAMNGYTF
TRBD2	TRBV19	TRBJ2-1	.	TGTGCCAGTGGCGGCCTAGCGGGAGGGAACAATGAGCAGTTCTTC	CASGGLAGGNNEQFF
.	TRBV20-1	TRBJ2-5	many	TGCAGTGCTAGAGAGGCGTTGGCAGGGGAGACCCAGTACTTC	CSAREALAGETQYF